The next 24 T cell receptor beta chains were all read from a single sample in a study of T cell responses to AZD1222 COVID-19 vaccine. The assay was immunoSEQ multiplex PCR, and TCRdb's table has in-frame clones only and misses some. Of about 140,000 clones listed, 92% are singletons. The material was peripheral blood, obtained on day 0 of AZD1222 vaccination. All receptors come from an adult in good health.

V and J are TRBV3-1 (or the pseudogene TRBV3-2) and TRBJ1-4; perhaps TRBD1 as D (6 bases). Germline V lookup: CDR1 LGHDT, CDR2 YNNKEL (reference sequence). CDR3 length: 12 amino acids. V dropped 2 bases and J dropped 8 bases, with 6 bases sitting between them. CDR3 bases: TGTGCCAGCAGCCAACAGGGGGAAAAACTGTTTTTT. Translation: CASSQQGEKLFF.

The chain employs TRBV29-1 and TRBJ1-5; D is ambiguous. Trimming cost V 5 bases and J 9 bases, with 17 bases left between them. The CDR3 sequence is 13 residues long. In germline, CDR1 is SQVTM, CDR2 ANQGSEA. Here the CDR3 reads CSVTDQPGGPQHF. CDR3 bases: TGCAGCGTTACAGACCAGCCGGGCGGGCCCCAGCATTTT. Combining the CDR3 with reference TRBV29-1 and TRBJ1-5 gives the whole variable domain SAVISQKPSRDICQRGTSLTIQCQVDSQVTMMFWYRQQPGQSLTLIATANQGSEATYESGFVIDKFPISRPNLTFSTLTVSNMSPEDSSIYLCSVTDQPGGPQHFGDGTRLSIL.

This chain joins TRBV7-9 and TRBJ1-1; D unresolved. Germline CDR1 and CDR2: SEHNR and FQNEAQ (reference sequence). There are 12 residues in the CDR3. Between the trimmed V and J ends, which lost 2 bases and 11 bases, there was a span of 12 bases. The CDR3 DNA sequence: TGTGCCAGCAGCTTACTCGGGGATGGGGCTTTCTTT. Translated, it gives CASSLLGDGAFF.

V and J are TRBV3-1 (or the pseudogene TRBV3-2) and TRBJ1-4; D is perhaps TRBD1 (5 bases). Trimming left V 0 bases short and J 4 bases short, with 12 bases between. The CDR3 sequence is 16 residues long. Germline CDR1 is LGHDT and CDR2 is YNNKEL (reference sequence). The CDR3 protein is CASSQDGAGYNEKLFF. In nucleotides, the CDR3 is TGTGCCAGCAGCCAAGATGGGGCGGGTTATAATGAAAAACTGTTTTTT.

The chain carries TRBV5-1 and TRBJ2-3; TRBD1 or TRBD2 may be the D gene (6 bases each). This CDR3 region has 13 residues. Trimming cost V 4 bases and J 6 bases, with 12 bases left between them. Germline V gene lookup returns CDR1 SGHRS and CDR2 YFSETQ. The CDR3 protein is CASSLFGGDTQYF. The CDR3 coding sequence is TGCGCCAGCAGCCTTTTCGGGGGCGATACGCAGTATTTT. Filled out from reference TRBV5-1 and TRBJ2-3, the complete variable domain reads KAGVTQTPRYLIKTRGQQVTLSCSPISGHRSVSWYQQTPGQGLQFLFEYFSETQRNKGNFPGRFSGRQFSNSRSEMNVSTLELGDSALYLCASSLFGGDTQYFGPGTRLTVL.

In this sample, this clone turned up once. The rearrangement links TRBV24-1 to TRBJ2-5; the D gene could be TRBD1 or TRBD2 (5 bases each). Germline assignment: CDR1 KGHDR and CDR2 SFDVKD. The CDR3 is made up of 16 amino acids. V lost 7 bases, J lost 5 bases, and 22 bases lay in between. The CDR3 spells CATSPLTGTHGETQYF. CDR3 DNA sequence: TGTGCCACCAGCCCCCTCACCGGGACCCATGGGGAGACCCAGTACTTC.

This chain uses TRBV6-6 with TRBJ1-3, with D unresolved. Per germline, CDR1 MNHNY and CDR2 SVGAGI (reference sequence). Deletions cut 10 bases from V and 6 bases from J, with 13 bases between. The CDR3 length is 12 residues. CDR3 nucleotide sequence: TGTGCCATCGCCATTGATCTAAACACCATATATTTT. It translates to CAIAIDLNTIYF.

Written as DNA, the CDR3 is TGTGCCAGCAGCGGACAGGGAGGTGGCTACACCTTC. Translating it yields CASSGQGGGYTF. The rearrangement links TRBV6-5 to TRBJ1-2; 8 positions agree with TRBD1. V was clipped by 6 bases and J by 7 bases; unmatched bases: 4. In germline, CDR1 is MNHEY, CDR2 SVGAGI. The CDR3 covers 12 residues.

The J gene is TRBJ2-7, the V gene TRBV7-9; D might be TRBD1 or TRBD2, each matching 5 bases. CDR1 SEHNR and CDR2 FQNEAQ come from the germline V gene (reference sequence). CDR3 length: 13 residues. Trimming removed 6 bases from V and 4 bases from J, with 13 bases in between. The CDR3 DNA is TGTGCCAGCAGTCGGGACGGCCCATACGAGCAGTACTTC. This gives the protein CASSRDGPYEQYF.

The chain carries TRBV28 and TRBJ1-2, with D unclear. Looked up from germline, CDR1 is MDHEN and CDR2 is SYDVKM. The CDR3 sequence is 13 residues long. V was pared by 6 bases and J by 2 bases, with 10 bases between. The DNA of the CDR3 is TGTGCCAGCAGCTCCGACGGGAACTATGGCTACACCTTC. Translating gives CASSSDGNYGYTF.

This clone was seen a single time. V and J are TRBV5-6 and TRBJ2-1; the match to TRBD2 covers 7 bases. The CDR3 is 16 residues long. The germline CDR1 and CDR2 sequences are SGHDT and YYEEEE. V was pared by 3 bases and J by 8 bases, with 14 bases of the junction left unmatched. In nucleotides, the CDR3 is TGTGCCAGCAGCTCGGGGGGAGGGCGTAAGAAGGATGAGCAGTTCTTC. This encodes CASSSGGGRKKDEQFF.

The chain joins TRBV7-8 to TRBJ1-1; D possibly corresponds to TRBD1 (5 bases). The germline V and J ends were trimmed by 1 base and 5 bases, with 8 bases remaining between them. Germline assignment: CDR1 SGHVS and CDR2 FQNEAQ. There are 13 residues in the CDR3. CDR3 nucleotide sequence: TGTGCCAGCAGCTTAGTCTGGGGGACTGAAGCTTTCTTT. Translated: CASSLVWGTEAFF.

The CDR3 nucleotides read TGTGCCAGCAGCCAAGACGCGTCAAGGGATGGCTACACCTTC. It specifies CASSQDASRDGYTF. V and J are TRBV3-1 (or the pseudogene TRBV3-2) and TRBJ1-2; D ambiguous. The germline V gene encodes CDR1 LGHDT and CDR2 YNNKEL (reference sequence). The V end was cut by 0 bases, the J end by 6 bases, with 11 bases between. The CDR3 consists of 14 residues.

The chain couples TRBV3-1 (or the pseudogene TRBV3-2) to TRBJ1-6; no firm D call. The CDR3 loop spans 16 amino acids. V was trimmed by 4 bases and J by 0 bases, leaving 10 bases between them. Per germline, CDR1 LGHDT and CDR2 YNNKEL (reference sequence). CDR3 sequence: CASSPGRSSYNSPLHF. CDR3 nucleotides: TGTGCCAGCAGCCCCGGCAGGAGCTCCTATAATTCACCCCTCCACTTT.

The chain employs TRBV29-1 and TRBJ1-1; tentatively, D is TRBD1 (5 bases). This CDR3 is built from 15 residues. Germline CDR1 reads SQVTM; CDR2 reads ANQGSEA. Trimming left V 2 bases short and J 2 bases short, with 15 bases between. CDR3 nucleotide sequence: TGCAGCGTTGAATCCAGGGTGGAAAGAAACACTGAAGCTTTCTTT. It is translated as CSVESRVERNTEAFF.

The rearrangement uses TRBV6-5 and TRBJ1-2; the D is unclear. The CDR3 is 15 amino acids. CDR1 and CDR2 from the germline V gene are MNHEY and SVGAGI. V was clipped by 0 bases and J by 5 bases, with 13 bases between them. The CDR3 DNA reads as TGTGCCAGCAGTTACTCTGTGGGAGTGGGGTATGGCTACACCTTC. It codes for CASSYSVGVGYGYTF.

This chain links TRBV30 with TRBJ2-3, with TRBD1 as a possible D gene (5 bases). CDR1 is GTSNPN and CDR2 is SVGIG in the germline V gene (reference sequence). V was pared by 3 bases and J by 1 base, with 17 bases between. The CDR3 contains 16 residues. The CDR3 DNA is TGTGCCTGGAGCCTACCTCAGGGATCTGGCACAGATACGCAGTATTTT. Translation: CAWSLPQGSGTDTQYF.

J is TRBJ2-3 and V is TRBV7-8, with 14 bases lining up with TRBD2. Unmatched junction bases numbered 5, after V lost 5 bases and J lost 4 bases. This CDR3 region has 16 residues. Germline-derived CDR1 and CDR2 are SGHVS and FQNEAQ. DNA of the CDR3: TGTGCCAGCAGCCAGACTAGCGGGGGGGCCCCAGATACGCAGTATTTT. Translating it yields CASSQTSGGAPDTQYF.

The V call is TRBV29-1, the J call TRBJ2-2; D is undetermined. Germline V CDR1 and CDR2: SQVTM, ANQGSEA. This CDR3 has 15 residues. The V and J ends lost 2 bases and 1 base respectively, with 11 bases between them. The CDR3 protein is CSVEIPIKNTGELFF. The CDR3 DNA sequence: TGCAGCGTTGAAATTCCAATTAAGAACACCGGGGAGCTGTTTTTT.

V and J are TRBV6-6 and TRBJ2-6; D not resolved. The CDR3 runs 13 residues. The V end lost 6 bases, the J end lost 2 bases, and 5 bases lay between the germline ends. CDR1 is MNHNY, CDR2 SVGAGI, per germline (reference sequence). CDR3 DNA: TGTGCCAGCAGAGGGCCTGGGGCCAACGTCCTGACTTTC. This codes for CASRGPGANVLTF.

The J gene is TRBJ2-5, the V gene TRBV6-5; maybe TRBD1 (5 bases). CDR1 is MNHEY, CDR2 SVGAGI, per germline. This CDR3 region has 13 residues. The ends were cut back, 4 bases at V and 2 bases at J, with 8 bases in the middle. The CDR3 region has the DNA TGTGCCAGCAGTTCGGACATTCAAGAGACCCAGTACTTC. Amino acid sequence: CASSSDIQETQYF.

A few counts support this clone. The rearrangement uses TRBV5-4 and TRBJ2-3, with TRBD2 matching over 7 bases. The CDR3 covers 15 residues. The V gene's germline CDR1 is SGHNT and CDR2 YYREEE (reference sequence). Trimming removed 4 bases from V and 0 bases from J; junction bases left unmatched: 5. CDR3 DNA sequence: TGTGCCAGCAGCAATAAAGCGGGGAGCACAGATACGCAGTATTTT. Protein: CASSNKAGSTDTQYF.

The chain links TRBV10-1 to TRBJ2-2; D might be TRBD1 or TRBD2, each matching 5 bases. Per germline, CDR1 WNHNN and CDR2 SYGVQD (reference sequence). V was cut by 5 bases and J by 6 bases, with 7 bases left in between. This CDR3 contains 12 residues. The CDR3 coding sequence is TGCGCCAGCAGTCGGGACGCCGGGGAGCTGTTTTTT. Translating it yields CASSRDAGELFF.

This clone was detected only a few times. V and J are TRBV18 and TRBJ1-1, with D tentatively TRBD1 (5 bases). V gave up 4 bases and J gave up 1 base, with 10 bases separating them. Germline V gene sequence: CDR1 KGHSH, CDR2 LQKENI. The CDR3 has 14 residues. The CDR3 reads CASSQQTENTEAFF. In nucleotides, the CDR3 is TGTGCCAGCTCACAGCAGACAGAGAACACTGAAGCTTTCTTT. Filled out from reference TRBV18 and TRBJ1-1, the complete variable domain reads NAGVMQNPRHLVRRRGQEARLRCSPMKGHSHVYWYRQLPEEGLKFMVYLQKENIIDESGMPKERFSAEFPKEGPSILRIQQVVRGDSAAYFCASSQQTENTEAFFGQGTRLTVV.